The next 15 T cell receptor beta chains were all read from a single sample in a study of T cell responses to AZD1222 COVID-19 vaccine. The table came from immunoSEQ multiplex PCR; TCRdb's copy has only in-frame clones and leaves some out. The sample lists 100,000 to 150,000 clones, around 89% seen once, with less than 8.5% in the top ten. The material was peripheral blood, obtained 28 days after the second AZD1222 dose. These receptors were collected from an adult who received the AZD1222 COVID-19 vaccine.

J is TRBJ1-6 and V is TRBV5-5, with 7 bases that match TRBD1. The V gene end was trimmed by 4 bases and the J gene end by 7 bases; junction bases not matched to a gene: 8. From germline, CDR1 is SGHKS and CDR2 YYEKEE (reference sequence). The CDR3 covers 15 residues. Here the CDR3 reads CASSRTGQSNSPLHF. The CDR3 DNA is TGTGCCAGCAGCCGGACGGGACAGTCAAATTCACCCCTCCACTTT.

The genes are TRBV7-2 and TRBJ2-4, with no clear D. V lost 0 bases to trimming and J lost 3 bases, with 15 bases between them. Germline assignment: CDR1 SGHTA and CDR2 FQGNSA. The CDR3 contains 17 residues. The CDR3 DNA sequence: TGTGCCAGCAGCTTAGCTTGGCAGGCTAGAGGCAAAAACATTCAGTACTTC. Residues: CASSLAWQARGKNIQYF.

The chain uses TRBV7-2 and TRBJ2-3; 7 bases are shared with TRBD2. The CDR3 has 14 amino acids. The germline V gene has CDR1 SGHTA and CDR2 FQGNSA. J gave up 5 bases and V 3 bases, and 5 bases lay outside the gene matches. The CDR3 spells CASSFGGRGDTQYF. The CDR3 DNA reads TGTGCCAGCAGCTTCGGCGGGAGAGGAGATACGCAGTATTTT.

The chain carries TRBV28 and TRBJ2-7, with D uncertain. With 6 bases removed from V and 3 bases from J, the gap between germline ends came to 6 bases. The germline CDR1 and CDR2 sequences are MDHEN and SYDVKM. CDR3 length: 11 amino acids. In DNA form, the CDR3 reads TGTGCCAGCAGCCGAAACTACGAGCAGTACTTC. It translates to CASSRNYEQYF.

The chain links TRBV12-5 to TRBJ1-2; no clear D gene. The CDR3 is 16 residues long. The V gene lost 2 bases and the J gene lost 0 bases, with 13 bases spanning the gap. The germline V gene encodes CDR1 LGHNT and CDR2 FRNRAP. CDR3 sequence (DNA): TGTGCTAGTGGTTTGTATGCCGGAGACACTAACTATGGCTACACCTTC. Translated, it gives CASGLYAGDTNYGYTF. Drawing the rest from reference TRBV12-5 and TRBJ1-2, the complete variable domain is DARVTQTPRHKVTEMGQEVTMRCQPILGHNTVFWYRQTMMQGLELLAYFRNRAPLDDSGMPKDRFSAEMPDATLATLKIQPSEPRDSAVYFCASGLYAGDTNYGYTFGSGTRLTVV.

V and J are TRBV7-9 and TRBJ1-2; maybe TRBD1 (5 bases). CDR1 SEHNR and CDR2 FQNEAQ come from the germline V gene (reference sequence). The CDR3 sequence is 17 residues long. V shed 1 base and J shed 3 bases, with 18 bases lying between them. The CDR3: CASSLEIGGGAYYGYTF. CDR3 sequence (DNA): TGTGCCAGCAGCTTAGAAATCGGGGGAGGGGCCTACTATGGCTACACCTTC.

The chain links TRBV29-1 to TRBJ1-2; D might be TRBD1 (6 bases). The CDR3 length is 12 residues. V gave up 6 bases and J gave up 8 bases, with 16 bases separating them. From germline, CDR1 is SQVTM and CDR2 ANQGSEA. The CDR3 reads CSVPSGGGGYTF. In nucleotides, the CDR3 is TGCAGCGTACCCTCCGGGGGGGGCGGCTACACCTTC. The full variable domain, completed using reference TRBV29-1 and TRBJ1-2, is SAVISQKPSRDICQRGTSLTIQCQVDSQVTMMFWYRQQPGQSLTLIATANQGSEATYESGFVIDKFPISRPNLTFSTLTVSNMSPEDSSIYLCSVPSGGGGYTFGSGTRLTVV.

This clone turned up a few times. V and J are TRBV5-4 and TRBJ2-3, with 9 bases lining up with TRBD1. V lost 2 bases to trimming and J lost 3 bases; unmatched junction nucleotides: 1. CDR3 length equals 14 residues. Germline-derived CDR1 and CDR2 are SGHNT and YYREEE (reference sequence). This chain's CDR3 is CASSFDRGTDTQYF. CDR3 DNA: TGTGCCAGCAGCTTCGACAGGGGGACAGATACGCAGTATTTT.

The chain couples TRBV10-3 to TRBJ2-7; no definite D call. The V gene lost 2 bases and the J gene lost 0 bases, with 11 bases spanning the gap. Germline V lookup: CDR1 ENHRY, CDR2 SYGVKD. The CDR3 extends over 15 amino acids. CDR3 coding DNA: TGTGCCATCAGTGAGAATCTGGTTGACTCCTACGAGCAGTACTTC. Encoded protein: CAISENLVDSYEQYF.

This chain joins TRBV28 and TRBJ2-5; 8 bases fit TRBD2. CDR3 size: 13 residues. The germline V gene encodes CDR1 MDHEN and CDR2 SYDVKM. Trimming removed 8 bases from V and 1 base from J; junction bases left unmatched: 3. The CDR3 DNA sequence: TGTGCCAGCTACAGCGGGAGCCAAGAGACCCAGTACTTC. This gives the protein CASYSGSQETQYF. The complete variable domain, with remaining parts taken from reference TRBV28 and TRBJ2-5, reads DVKVTQSSRYLVKRTGEKVFLECVQDMDHENMFWYRQDPGLGLRLIYFSYDVKMKEKGDIPEGYSVSREKKERFSLILESASTNQTSMYLCASYSGSQETQYFGPGTRLLVL.

This chain connects TRBV2 to TRBJ2-2, with 9 nucleotides matching TRBD2. Per germline, CDR1 SNHLY and CDR2 FYNNEI. The length of the CDR3 is 14 residues. V trimming: 8 bases; J trimming: 6 bases; junction bases outside the gene matches: 7. The CDR3 here is CASLREGPAGELFF. CDR3 coding DNA: TGTGCCAGCCTGCGGGAGGGCCCGGCCGGGGAGCTGTTTTTT. The whole variable domain, filled in from reference TRBV2 and TRBJ2-2, reads EPEVTQTPSHQVTQMGQEVILRCVPISNHLYFYWYRQILGQKVEFLVSFYNNEISEKSEIFDDQFSVERPDGSNFTLKIRSTKLEDSAMYFCASLREGPAGELFFGEGSRLTVL.

J is TRBJ2-2 and V is TRBV4-2; no clear D. Germline V gives CDR1 LGHNA, CDR2 YNFKEQ. V was pared by 0 bases and J by 1 base, with 3 bases between. This CDR3 comprises 14 residues. CDR3 coding DNA: TGTGCCAGCAGCCAAGAGCGGAACACCGGGGAGCTGTTTTTT. Protein: CASSQERNTGELFF.

The chain has TRBV24-1 and TRBJ1-4; a weak D match, TRBD1 (5 bases). Germline CDR1 reads KGHDR; CDR2 reads SFDVKD. The CDR3 has 11 residues. V was clipped by 10 bases and J by 10 bases, with 12 bases between them. The chain's CDR3 is CATGDGRKLFF. The CDR3 DNA follows: TGTGCCACTGGGGACGGCCGAAAACTGTTTTTT.

This chain connects TRBV7-2 to TRBJ1-4; D gene uncertain. The germline V gene has CDR1 SGHTA and CDR2 FQGNSA. V dropped 0 bases and J dropped 5 bases, with 10 bases sitting between them. CDR3 length: 15 residues. The CDR3 reads CASSLAGSFNEKLFF. CDR3 nucleotide sequence: TGTGCCAGCAGCTTAGCGGGCAGTTTCAATGAAAAACTGTTTTTT.

This clone was observed a handful of times. V and J are TRBV6-5 and TRBJ1-4; D is ambiguous. The CDR3 spans 15 residues. Germline CDR1 is MNHEY and CDR2 is SVGAGI. The V end was cut by 2 bases, the J end by 7 bases, with 14 bases between. The CDR3 protein is CASSYEGRSGEKLFF. CDR3 DNA sequence: TGTGCCAGCAGTTACGAGGGCAGGAGTGGTGAAAAACTGTTTTTT.